The next 28 T cell receptor beta chains were all read from a single sample in a study of blood T cell repertoires in COVID-19. Clones were read by immunoSEQ multiplex PCR, and TCRdb kept only the in-frame ones, dropping some. Of 100,000 to 150,000 clones in the sample, 84% were seen once. The specimen sequenced was peripheral blood. These receptors came from a woman in her sixties or seventies with acute or convalescent COVID-19.

The chain links TRBV6-6 to TRBJ1-1, with TRBD1 identical over 7 bases. CDR1 is MNHNY, CDR2 SVGAGI, per germline (reference sequence). V was clipped by 5 bases and J by 4 bases; unmatched bases: 7. The CDR3 sequence is 14 residues long. CDR3 DNA: TGTGCCAGCAGTCAAACAGGGGAGCTCACTGAAGCTTTCTTT. This encodes CASSQTGELTEAFF.

The chain carries TRBV4-1 and TRBJ1-4; D unresolved. CDR1 MGHRA and CDR2 YSYEKL come from the germline V gene. This CDR3 spans 15 amino acids. The V end was cut by 4 bases, the J end by 2 bases, with 11 bases between. The DNA for the CDR3 is TGCGCCAGCAGCCCCCAGGCACTTACTAATGAAAAACTGTTTTTT. Translating it yields CASSPQALTNEKLFF.

The rearrangement joins TRBV2 to TRBJ1-4, with D possibly matching TRBD1 (6 bases). V was cut by 6 bases and J by 5 bases, with 16 bases left in between. The CDR3 has 15 residues. The V gene's germline CDR1 is SNHLY and CDR2 FYNNEI. The CDR3 sequence is CASRTSQGWNEKLFF. The CDR3 nucleotides read TGTGCCAGCAGGACGTCTCAGGGGTGGAATGAAAAACTGTTTTTT. Drawing the rest from reference TRBV2 and TRBJ1-4, the complete variable domain is EPEVTQTPSHQVTQMGQEVILRCVPISNHLYFYWYRQILGQKVEFLVSFYNNEISEKSEIFDDQFSVERPDGSNFTLKIRSTKLEDSAMYFCASRTSQGWNEKLFFGSGTQLSVL.

The chain is built from TRBV5-5 and TRBJ1-4, with unresolved D. CDR1 is SGHKS, CDR2 YYEKEE, per germline (reference sequence). Deletions cut 4 bases from V and 2 bases from J, with 9 bases between. The CDR3 loop spans 14 amino acids. CDR3 coding DNA: TGTGCCAGCAGCCCCAGAGGGACTAATGAAAAACTGTTTTTT. This sequence encodes CASSPRGTNEKLFF.

The chain links TRBV29-1 to TRBJ2-3; maybe TRBD2 (6 bases). Looked up from germline, CDR1 is SQVTM and CDR2 is ANQGSEA. The CDR3 has 14 residues. V was cut by 7 bases and J by 3 bases, with 17 bases left in between. The CDR3 sequence is CSGGGVVGTDTQYF. DNA of the CDR3: TGCAGCGGTGGAGGGGTTGTCGGTACAGATACGCAGTATTTT.

The chain has TRBV27 and TRBJ2-1, with D possibly matching TRBD2 (5 bases). This CDR3 is built from 13 residues. Per the germline V gene, CDR1 is MNHEY and CDR2 is SMNVEV (reference sequence). V gave up 2 bases and J gave up 9 bases, with 11 bases separating them. CDR3 DNA sequence: TGTGCCAGCAGTTTACAACCACGGGGTGAGCAGTTCTTC. Residues: CASSLQPRGEQFF.

This chain joins TRBV4-1 and TRBJ2-7; TRBD1 matches 9 bases. The V and J ends lost 3 bases and 2 bases, in that order; junction bases with no gene match: 2. Looked up from germline, CDR1 is MGHRA and CDR2 is YSYEKL. CDR3 length equals 14 residues. The DNA for the CDR3 is TGCGCCAGCAGCCAGGGACAGGGAACCTACGAGCAGTACTTC. As protein: CASSQGQGTYEQYF.

The chain is built from TRBV29-1 and TRBJ1-2, with 7 positions matching TRBD1. J gave up 3 bases and V 4 bases, and 11 bases lay outside the gene matches. The CDR3 loop spans 15 amino acids. Germline values: CDR1 SQVTM, CDR2 ANQGSEA. The CDR3 DNA follows: TGCAGCGTTGGGACAGGAGGATTTCTCGACTATGGCTACACCTTC. This encodes CSVGTGGFLDYGYTF.

Comments on this clone: The identical CDR3 is also encoded by other nucleotide sequences in the sample. The chain joins TRBV5-4 to TRBJ1-2; D is undetermined. Germline V CDR1 and CDR2: SGHNT, YYREEE (reference sequence). The V and J ends lost 3 bases and 5 bases respectively, with 11 bases between them. This CDR3 contains 13 residues. The CDR3 DNA reads as TGTGCCAGCAGCTCGACTGGCAATTATGGCTACACCTTC. Translation: CASSSTGNYGYTF.

The J gene is TRBJ2-1, the V gene TRBV10-1; D is uncertain. This CDR3 region has 13 residues. Trimming left V 0 bases short and J 12 bases short, with 12 bases between. CDR1 and CDR2 from the germline V gene are WNHNN and SYGVQD (reference sequence). CDR3 bases: TGCGCCAGCAGTGAGTCGAAGACCCGAGGGCAGTTCTTC. It specifies CASSESKTRGQFF.

On this clone: Other DNA sequences within the sample encode an identical CDR3. V and J are TRBV14 and TRBJ1-3; 11 bases are a match to TRBD1. Germline assignment: CDR1 SGHDN and CDR2 FVKESK. This CDR3 contains 16 residues. The ends lost 3 bases at V and 3 bases at J; junction bases unmatched: 4. The CDR3 is CASSQRTGGSGNTIYF. CDR3 nucleotides: TGTGCCAGCAGCCAGAGGACAGGGGGCAGTGGAAACACCATATATTTT.

As concerns this clone: At one end, the junction sequence differs from germline, possibly due to a read error. This sample includes further DNA sequences coding for the same CDR3. The chain has TRBV23-1 and TRBJ1-5, with 7 bases matching TRBD1. TRBV23-1 carries the ORF label, with uncertain function. This CDR3 comprises 15 residues. The CDR3 loop reads CASSQPDRFDQPQHF. CDR3 bases: TGCGCCAGCAGTCAACCGGACAGGTTCGATCAGCCTCAGCATTTT.

This sequence joins TRBV5-4 and TRBJ1-5, with D possibly matching TRBD1 (6 bases). Germline CDR1 SGHNT, CDR2 YYREEE (reference sequence). The CDR3 spans 13 residues. V lost 0 bases and J 9 bases, leaving 10 bases between the germline ends. CDR3: CASSLGGGRPQHF. The CDR3, as DNA: TGTGCCAGCAGCTTGGGTGGGGGCCGGCCCCAGCATTTT.

V and J are TRBV18 and TRBJ1-6; D is unresolved. The CDR3 totals 14 residues. Germline values: CDR1 KGHSH, CDR2 LQKENI. V lost 4 bases and J lost 8, with 12 bases in between. CDR3 sequence (DNA): TGTGCCAGCTCACTGGTGTCCGGGGATTCACCCCTCCACTTT. Translation: CASSLVSGDSPLHF.

The V gene is TRBV7-8, the J gene TRBJ1-5; D is uncertain. The germline V and J ends were trimmed by 2 bases and 11 bases, with 16 bases remaining between them. CDR1 is SGHVS, CDR2 FQNEAQ, per germline. This CDR3 is built from 14 residues. For the CDR3, the DNA is TGTGCCAGCAGCTTAAGCGTCCCCAGTAAGTCCCAGCATTTT. Encoded protein: CASSLSVPSKSQHF.

This clone was seen only a few times. The rearrangement uses TRBV2 and TRBJ1-5; D gene ambiguous. Trimming removed 6 bases from V and 5 bases from J, with 14 bases in between. CDR3 size: 14 residues. The germline gives CDR1 SNHLY, CDR2 FYNNEI. Here the CDR3 reads CASSVAGPYQPQHF. DNA of the CDR3: TGTGCCAGCAGCGTTGCGGGTCCTTATCAGCCCCAGCATTTT.

In this sample, this clone turned up a few times. The chain couples TRBV5-1 to TRBJ2-2; the match to TRBD2 covers 9 bases. Unmatched junction bases numbered 4, after V lost 7 bases and J lost 6 bases. Germline V gene sequence: CDR1 SGHRS, CDR2 YFSETQ. The CDR3 is made up of 13 amino acids. The DNA for the CDR3 is TGCGCCAGCTTAGCGGGGGCCTCCGGGGAGCTGTTTTTT. The encoded protein is CASLAGASGELFF.

The chain employs TRBV6-4 and TRBJ1-2; 8 bases agree with TRBD1. CDR1 is MRHNA, CDR2 SNTAGT, per germline. The CDR3 runs 13 residues. Trimming at V came to 0 bases and at J to 8 bases, leaving 2 bases not matched to a gene. CDR3 DNA sequence: TGTGCCAGCAGTGACTCCGACAGGGGCGGCTACACCTTC. The encoded protein is CASSDSDRGGYTF.

The gene calls are TRBV18 and TRBJ1-1; D is unclear. Germline V gives CDR1 KGHSH, CDR2 LQKENI. V gave up 3 bases and J gave up 1 base, with 6 bases separating them. The CDR3 has 13 residues. This chain's CDR3 is CASSPRPNTEAFF. CDR3 bases: TGTGCCAGCTCACCGAGGCCGAACACTGAAGCTTTCTTT.

The genes are TRBV5-1 and TRBJ2-5; 12 bases fit TRBD1. Germline assignment: CDR1 SGHRS and CDR2 YFSETQ. Germline trimming cut 4 bases from V and 5 bases from J; bases unmatched to any gene: 9. This CDR3 region has 16 residues. This CDR3 reads CASSLGTGGAGETQYF. The CDR3, as DNA: TGCGCCAGCAGCCTAGGGACAGGGGGCGCGGGGGAGACCCAGTACTTC.

The chain has TRBV18 and TRBJ1-1; possible D gene TRBD1, 5 bases. The ends were cut back, 6 bases at V and 11 bases at J, with 16 bases in the middle. Per the germline V gene, CDR1 is KGHSH and CDR2 is LQKENI. CDR3 length: 12 amino acids. The CDR3 spells CASSRTPPGAFF. As DNA, the CDR3 is TGTGCCAGCTCCAGGACACCGCCCGGGGCTTTCTTT.

This clone was observed a single time. The gene calls are TRBV7-3 and TRBJ1-6; D gene unclear. With 2 bases removed from V and 10 bases from J, the gap between germline ends came to 9 bases. There are 13 residues in the CDR3. The germline V gene has CDR1 SGHTA and CDR2 FQGTGA. CDR3 bases: TGTGCCAGCAGCTTATATCGGGAATCACCCCTCCACTTT. Amino acids: CASSLYRESPLHF.

CDR3 sequence (DNA): TGTGCCAGCAGCCAAGGGGGCCGGGGGGAAGCTTTCTTT. This translates into CASSQGGRGEAFF. The chain combines TRBV3-1 (or the pseudogene TRBV3-2) with TRBJ1-1, with D tentatively TRBD1 (5 bases). The V gene's germline CDR1 is LGHDT and CDR2 YNNKEL (reference sequence). The CDR3 is 13 amino acids. V was pared by 1 base and J by 8 bases, with 11 bases between.

V is TRBV29-1 and J is TRBJ2-3; D is possibly TRBD1 (6 bases). The V end was cut by 0 bases, the J end by 0 bases, with 10 bases between. The CDR3 consists of 15 residues. Germline assignment: CDR1 SQVTM and CDR2 ANQGSEA. CDR3 sequence: CSVEETGLSTDTQYF. CDR3 nucleotide sequence: TGCAGCGTTGAAGAGACAGGCCTTAGCACAGATACGCAGTATTTT.

A word on this clone: An end of the junction differs from the germline gene, which may be a read error. This rearrangement joins TRBV15 to TRBJ2-3, with D perhaps matching TRBD1 (6 bases). CDR1 is LNHNV, CDR2 YYDKDF, per germline (reference sequence). This CDR3 region has 19 residues. CDR3 residues: CATSGEPREGVSTGSTQYF. The CDR3 region has the DNA TGTGCCACCAGCGGAGAGCCCCGAGAGGGGGTTTCAACAGGTTCTACGCAGTATTTT.

This clone was recorded only once. The chain combines TRBV9 with TRBJ1-2, with D hard to call. Trimming left V 6 bases short and J 7 bases short, with 13 bases between. CDR3 length: 12 amino acids. The germline V gene encodes CDR1 SGDLS and CDR2 YYNGEE. The chain's CDR3 is CASTRSDRGYTF. The CDR3 nucleotides read TGTGCCAGCACGAGGTCAGATCGTGGCTACACCTTC.

V usage is TRBV7-9 and J usage is TRBJ2-3; tentatively, D is TRBD2 (7 bases). Germline V CDR1 and CDR2: SEHNR, FQNEAQ (reference sequence). The V end lost 6 bases, the J end lost 5 bases, and 15 bases lay between the germline ends. CDR3 size: 14 residues. CDR3 nucleotides: TGTGCCAGCAGTACGCTAGGGGGGGGAGATACGCAGTATTTT. Protein: CASSTLGGGDTQYF.

The V and J genes are TRBV24-1 and TRBJ2-4; D might be TRBD1 (6 bases). The CDR3 runs to 14 residues. V dropped 2 bases and J dropped 5 bases, with 9 bases sitting between them. The germline gives CDR1 KGHDR, CDR2 SFDVKD. The chain's CDR3 is CATSDSYRENIQYF. Here the CDR3 DNA reads TGTGCCACCAGTGATTCTTACAGGGAAAACATTCAGTACTTC.